Listed below are T cell receptor beta chains from one sample, sequenced in a study of CD8 T cells in Susac syndrome. TCRdb analysed the immunoSEQ multiplex PCR reads with MiXCR anew, one entry per CDR3 protein. Among tens of thousands of distinct CDR3 sequences listed, just under 95% were seen once. The material sequenced was CD8+ T cells from PBMCs. The receptors stem from a human donor with multiple sclerosis. Each CDR3 is given with its conserved first and last residue. D genes are given only for firm matches. Not every row has a clone size; where given, it reads once, few, many or a size class.

j_call	d_call	clone_size	v_call	cdr3_aa	cdr3_nt
TRBJ1-2	-	-	TRBV6-6	CASSYPGGIYGYTF	TGTGCCAGCAGTTACCCCGGAGGGATCTATGGCTACACCTTC
TRBJ1-1	-	-	TRBV11-3	CASSSPGGTEAFF	TGTGCCAGCAGCTCGCCGGGTGGGACTGAAGCTTTCTTT
TRBJ1-1	-	-	TRBV6-5	CASSTGTAAFF	TGTGCCAGCAGCACGGGGACCGCGGCTTTCTTT
TRBJ1-1	-	-	TRBV11-2	CASSSEQVNTEAFF	TGTGCCAGCAGCTCAGAACAGGTGAACACTGAAGCTTTCTTT
TRBJ2-7	-	-	TRBV27	CASSLLGQGKSYEQYF	TGTGCCAGCAGTTTATTAGGTCAGGGGAAATCCTACGAGCAGTACTTC
TRBJ1-1	-	-	TRBV5-1	CASSLRWGENTEAFF	TGCGCCAGCAGCTTGCGGTGGGGAGAAAACACTGAAGCTTTCTTT
TRBJ2-7	TRBD1	once	TRBV7-9	CASSVTGPYEQYF	TGTGCCAGCAGCGTGACAGGGCCCTACGAGCAGTACTTC
TRBJ2-6	-	-	TRBV7-6	CASSLRDSGANVLTF	TGTGCCAGCAGCTTACGGGACTCTGGGGCCAACGTCCTGACTTTC
TRBJ2-2	-	-	TRBV6-5	CASSSQPDSTGELFF	TGTGCCAGCAGTTCCCAACCGGACTCCACCGGGGAGCTGTTTTTT
TRBJ2-7	-	-	TRBV25-1	CASNWDTSYEQYF	TGTGCCAGCAACTGGGACACTTCCTACGAGCAGTACTTC
TRBJ2-3	-	-	TRBV18	CASSPPTDTQYF	TGTGCCAGCTCACCACCCACAGATACGCAGTATTTT
TRBJ1-2	-	-	TRBV29-1	CSVINLGSDGYTF	TGCAGCGTGATTAACCTCGGGAGCGATGGCTACACCTTC
TRBJ2-2	TRBD2	-	TRBV9	CASSGPTGTKAGELFF	TGTGCCAGCAGCGGCCCGACCGGGACTAAGGCCGGGGAGCTGTTTTTT
TRBJ2-5	-	-	TRBV20-1	CSALSTRTQETQYF	TGCAGTGCCCTGTCCACCAGGACCCAAGAGACCCAGTACTTC
TRBJ2-7	-	-	TRBV7-9	CASSSERGWEQYF	TGTGCCAGCAGCTCAGAAAGGGGCTGGGAGCAGTACTTC
TRBJ2-7	-	-	TRBV12-3/TRBV12-4	CASSLGGGMSYEQYF	TGTGCCAGCAGTTTAGGCGGAGGGATGTCCTACGAGCAGTACTTC
TRBJ1-4	-	-	TRBV6-5	CASSYSTGLRVVKLFF	TGTGCCAGCAGTTACTCGACGGGCCTTCGCGTCGTGAAACTGTTTTTT
TRBJ2-5	TRBD1	-	TRBV4-3	CASSQDVATGATTQYF	TGCGCCAGCAGCCAAGACGTGGCGACAGGGGCAACGACCCAGTACTTC
TRBJ2-5	-	-	TRBV5-4	CASSAGTQHFETQYF	TGTGCCAGCAGCGCCGGGACACAACATTTCGAGACCCAGTACTTC
TRBJ2-2	TRBD2	-	TRBV7-2	CASSLAGGPGGELFF	TGTGCCAGCAGCCTAGCGGGAGGGCCAGGCGGGGAGCTGTTTTTT
TRBJ2-7	-	-	TRBV7-9	CASSLRGPEQYF	TGTGCCAGCAGCTTAAGGGGCCCCGAGCAGTACTTC
TRBJ2-7	TRBD2	once	TRBV6-5	CASRETSGVSYEQYF	TGTGCCAGCAGGGAAACTAGCGGGGTTTCCTACGAGCAGTACTTC
TRBJ1-2	-	-	TRBV29-1	CSVERSLYGYTF	TGCAGCGTTGAAAGGAGCCTCTATGGCTACACCTTC
TRBJ2-7	TRBD1	-	TRBV29-1	CSVVGQASSYEQYF	TGCAGCGTTGTAGGACAGGCTAGCTCCTACGAGCAGTACTTC
TRBJ2-5	TRBD1	-	TRBV6-5	CASSSNRDSWEETQYF	TGTGCCAGCAGTTCCAACCGGGACAGTTGGGAAGAGACCCAGTACTTC
TRBJ2-7	-	-	TRBV4-1	CASSLWGGSYEQYF	TGCGCCAGCAGCCTTTGGGGCGGCTCCTACGAGCAGTACTTC